These 29 T cell receptor beta chains originate from one sample sequenced in a study of cytomegalovirus exposure and HLA in healthy donors. The PCR had 60 Vbeta and 13 Jbeta primers. Generated by immunoSEQ multiplex PCR, the TCRdb table keeps only in-frame clones and is missing some. There are 150,000 to 200,000 clones in the sample; over 70% occur only once, and less than 1.5% lies in the top ten. The sequencing input was PBMCs. These receptors were obtained from a man aged 18 to 29 in good health and CMV-seronegative.

J is TRBJ2-3 and V is TRBV4-3; the D gene is possibly TRBD1 (5 bases). This CDR3 has 16 amino acids. V was clipped by 1 base and J by 5 bases, with 16 bases between them. Germline values: CDR1 LGHNA, CDR2 YSLEER. CDR3 residues: CASSQGAGREGDTQYF. CDR3 bases: TGCGCCAGCAGCCAAGGCGCTGGCAGGGAAGGAGATACGCAGTATTTT.

This rearrangement joins TRBV5-4 to TRBJ1-2, with 8 bases that match TRBD1. CDR3 size: 14 residues. Trimming removed 3 bases from V and 2 bases from J; junction bases left unmatched: 3. Germline assignment: CDR1 SGHNT and CDR2 YYREEE (reference sequence). DNA for the CDR3: TGTGCCAGCAGCTCGCGGACAGGGAACTATGGCTACACCTTC. Translating gives CASSSRTGNYGYTF.

V usage is TRBV7-3 and J usage is TRBJ2-6, with 10 bases that match TRBD2. This CDR3 region has 17 residues. Per the germline V gene, CDR1 is SGHTA and CDR2 is FQGTGA. The V segment lost 5 bases and the J segment 0 bases; nucleotides outside the gene matches: 4. CDR3 sequence: CASSALAGSSGANVLTF. The CDR3 DNA follows: TGTGCCAGCAGCGCACTAGCGGGAAGCTCTGGGGCCAACGTCCTGACTTTC.

A few counts support this clone. The chain recombines TRBV9 with TRBJ1-3, with D unclear. V was cut by 0 bases and J by 8 bases, with 6 bases left in between. CDR1 and CDR2 (germline): SGDLS, YYNGEE. The CDR3 is 12 residues long. The CDR3 bases are TGTGCCAGCAGCGTAGACCCGGACACCATATATTTT. This sequence encodes CASSVDPDTIYF.

As DNA, the CDR3 is TGTGCCAGTAGTCTGGGACGGGAGGCCGGGGAGCTGTTTTTT. Amino acid sequence: CASSLGREAGELFF. This sequence joins TRBV19 and TRBJ2-2; 7 nucleotides agree with TRBD2. The V and J ends lost 5 bases and 6 bases, in that order; junction bases with no gene match: 6. The CDR3 spans 14 residues. Looked up from germline, CDR1 is LNHDA and CDR2 is SQIVND (reference sequence).

The rearrangement links TRBV5-1 to TRBJ1-2; D gene unclear. V was pared by 0 bases and J by 4 bases, with 7 bases between. The CDR3 loop spans 13 amino acids. Per germline, CDR1 SGHRS and CDR2 YFSETQ. CDR3 region: CASSLGGGYGYTF. CDR3 in DNA: TGCGCCAGCAGCTTGGGCGGCGGCTATGGCTACACCTTC.

This clone was recorded once. The rearrangement joins TRBV6-1 to TRBJ1-6; D is unresolved. The CDR3 contains 14 residues. V lost 2 bases and J lost 5, with 7 bases in between. CDR1 MNHNS and CDR2 SASEGT come from the germline V gene. CDR3 in amino acids: CASSERPDNSPLHF. CDR3 in DNA: TGTGCCAGCAGTGAACGTCCAGATAATTCACCCCTCCACTTT.

V is TRBV15 and J is TRBJ2-5, with TRBD2 matching over 14 bases. CDR3 length: 15 residues. CDR1 is LNHNV, CDR2 YYDKDF, per germline (reference sequence). The DNA of the CDR3 is TGTGCTCGGACTGGACTAGCGGGAGGAAAAGAGACCCAGTACTTC. It encodes CARTGLAGGKETQYF.

This clone has only a few counts. This chain joins TRBV2 and TRBJ2-1; 9 bases match TRBD1. The CDR3 is 17 amino acids. Germline values: CDR1 SNHLY, CDR2 FYNNEI. V gave up 3 bases and J gave up 5 bases; unmatched junction bases: 11. The CDR3 DNA reads as TGTGCCAGCAGTGAGAAGAAGTCGGGACAGGGAGACAATGAGCAGTTCTTC. This codes for CASSEKKSGQGDNEQFF.

The chain combines TRBV4-2 with TRBJ2-1; D gene ambiguous. The CDR3 spans 15 residues. Trimming removed 2 bases from V and 8 bases from J, with 16 bases in between. Germline V gene lookup returns CDR1 LGHNA and CDR2 YNFKEQ. CDR3 in amino acids: CASSQSPGGVDEQFF. In DNA form, the CDR3 reads TGTGCCAGCAGCCAATCCCCCGGTGGTGTCGATGAGCAGTTCTTC.

The J gene is TRBJ1-5, the V gene TRBV7-6; possible D gene TRBD1, 5 bases. Germline V gene lookup returns CDR1 SGHVS and CDR2 FNYEAQ. The CDR3 runs 13 residues. The V gene lost 2 bases and the J gene lost 7 bases, with 9 bases spanning the gap. In DNA, the CDR3 is TGTGCCAGCAGCTTAACCGACAGCCAGCCCCAGCATTTT. Its protein product is CASSLTDSQPQHF. Full variable domain (missing parts from reference TRBV7-6 and TRBJ1-5): GAGVSQSPRYKVTKRGQDVALRCDPISGHVSLYWYRQALGQGPEFLTYFNYEAQQDKSGLPNDRFSAERPEGSISTLTIQRTEQRDSAMYRCASSLTDSQPQHFGDGTRLSIL.

The V call is TRBV18, the J call TRBJ2-3; TRBD2 agrees at 11 bases. From germline, CDR1 is KGHSH and CDR2 LQKENI. The CDR3 totals 15 residues. The J segment lost 1 base and the V segment lost 3 bases, leaving 0 bases of the junction unmatched. CDR3 DNA sequence: TGTGCCAGCTCACCGGGACTAGCGGGCACAGATACGCAGTATTTT. Protein product: CASSPGLAGTDTQYF.

CDR3 sequence (DNA): TGTGCCAGCAGTTTAACCTGGGAGGGCAATCAGCCCCAGCATTTT. Translating gives CASSLTWEGNQPQHF. The chain is built from TRBV27 and TRBJ1-5; D not certain. CDR3 length: 15 residues. Trimming removed 2 bases at V and 2 bases at J, with 10 bases between. Germline V CDR1 and CDR2: MNHEY, SMNVEV (reference sequence).

J is TRBJ1-2 and V is TRBV11-2, with 7 positions matching TRBD1. The CDR3 consists of 16 residues. CDR1 SGHAT and CDR2 FQNNGV come from the germline V gene. V lost 1 base and J lost 1; bases outside the gene matches: 6. The CDR3 bases are TGTGCCAGCAGCTTAGGCGGGACAGCCTATAACTATGGCTACACCTTC. This encodes CASSLGGTAYNYGYTF.

The rearrangement joins TRBV6-6 to TRBJ2-1, with 12 bases aligning to TRBD1. Germline values: CDR1 MNHNY, CDR2 SVGAGI (reference sequence). V lost 4 bases, J lost 9 bases, and 7 bases stayed unmatched. CDR3 size: 15 residues. The CDR3 loop reads CASSSGQGAQGEQFF. The DNA for the CDR3 is TGTGCCAGCAGTTCGGGACAGGGGGCCCAGGGTGAGCAGTTCTTC.

CDR3 sequence reads: CASSVEFLESGANVLTF. The CDR3 DNA sequence: TGTGCCAGCAGCGTAGAGTTCCTGGAGTCTGGGGCCAACGTCCTGACTTTC. V is TRBV9 and J is TRBJ2-6, with no clear D. This CDR3 spans 17 amino acids. Trimming pared 0 bases from V and 1 base from J, leaving 11 bases between. Germline CDR1 SGDLS, CDR2 YYNGEE.

In its sample, this clone was seen a few times. The chain is built from TRBV7-9 and TRBJ2-1; 8 bases are shared with TRBD2. The ends lost 6 bases at V and 9 bases at J; junction bases unmatched: 7. The CDR3 runs 13 residues. Germline values: CDR1 SEHNR, CDR2 FQNEAQ (reference sequence). The CDR3 sequence: CASRTGGAVEQFF. In DNA, the CDR3 is TGTGCCAGCAGAACCGGGGGGGCCGTTGAGCAGTTCTTC. The whole variable domain, filled in from reference TRBV7-9 and TRBJ2-1, reads DTGVSQNPRHKITKRGQNVTFRCDPISEHNRLYWYRQTLGQGPEFLTYFQNEAQLEKSRLLSDRFSAERPKGSFSTLEIQRTEQGDSAMYLCASRTGGAVEQFFGPGTRLTVL.

The V gene is TRBV19, the J gene TRBJ1-3, with 7 bases that match TRBD1. The ends lost 4 bases at V and 2 bases at J; junction bases unmatched: 5. Germline V gives CDR1 LNHDA, CDR2 SQIVND (reference sequence). This CDR3 contains 15 residues. The CDR3 region is CASSTSDRAGNTIYF. CDR3 coding DNA: TGTGCCAGTAGTACCTCTGACAGGGCTGGAAACACCATATATTTT.

This clone has a handful of counts. The chain couples TRBV19 to TRBJ1-5; 9 positions agree with TRBD1. CDR1 is LNHDA and CDR2 is SQIVND in the germline V gene (reference sequence). This CDR3 region has 14 residues. The V segment lost 10 bases and the J segment 1 base; nucleotides outside the gene matches: 5. CDR3 residues: CATSGQGSNQPQHF. The CDR3 region has the DNA TGTGCCACCTCGGGACAGGGAAGCAATCAGCCCCAGCATTTT.

Only a few counts were recorded for this clone. Written as DNA, the CDR3 is TGTGCTAGTGGTTTGTCGGGACTAGCGGATTCGCATGAGCAGTTCTTC. Protein product: CASGLSGLADSHEQFF. The chain carries TRBV12-5 and TRBJ2-1; 11 bases line up with TRBD2. Trimming took 2 bases from V and 8 from J; bases not matched to a gene: 8. The germline V gene has CDR1 LGHNT and CDR2 FRNRAP. The CDR3 totals 16 residues.

The rearrangement uses TRBV7-9 and TRBJ1-1; possible D gene TRBD1, 6 bases. The V gene's germline CDR1 is SEHNR and CDR2 FQNEAQ (reference sequence). This CDR3 region has 13 residues. The V gene lost 1 base and the J gene lost 8 bases, with 11 bases spanning the gap. The CDR3 spells CASSLGGPPEAFF. The CDR3, as DNA: TGTGCCAGCAGCTTAGGGGGGCCCCCAGAAGCTTTCTTT. Complete variable domain (other parts from reference TRBV7-9 and TRBJ1-1): DTGVSQNPRHKITKRGQNVTFRCDPISEHNRLYWYRQTLGQGPEFLTYFQNEAQLEKSRLLSDRFSAERPKGSFSTLEIQRTEQGDSAMYLCASSLGGPPEAFFGQGTRLTVV.

V and J are TRBV6-1 and TRBJ1-1; TRBD1 might be the D (5 bases). V dropped 6 bases and J dropped 6 bases, with 17 bases sitting between them. This CDR3 has 14 residues. Germline lookup yields CDR1 MNHNS and CDR2 SASEGT. The CDR3 sequence: CASSPQGKGPEAFF. In DNA form, the CDR3 reads TGTGCCAGCAGCCCCCAGGGAAAAGGTCCTGAAGCTTTCTTT.

Only one count was recorded for this clone. The rearrangement uses TRBV7-2 and TRBJ1-2; D gene unclear. V lost 4 bases to trimming and J lost 4 bases, with 13 bases between them. This CDR3 spans 14 amino acids. Germline-derived CDR1 and CDR2 are SGHTA and FQGNSA. In DNA form, the CDR3 reads TGTGCCAGCAGCTGGAGAGAACCCATCTATGGCTACACCTTC. It specifies CASSWREPIYGYTF.

The chain employs TRBV9 and TRBJ2-3; a weak D match, TRBD2 (5 bases). CDR3 size: 14 residues. Trimming removed 1 base from V and 6 bases from J, with 12 bases in between. CDR1 is SGDLS and CDR2 is YYNGEE in the germline V gene. CDR3 region: CASSVWGAPDTQYF. The CDR3, as DNA: TGTGCCAGCAGCGTATGGGGAGCGCCCGATACGCAGTATTTT.

The V and J genes are TRBV19 and TRBJ2-1, with 10 bases identical to TRBD2. From germline, CDR1 is LNHDA and CDR2 SQIVND (reference sequence). V was clipped by 0 bases and J by 10 bases; unmatched bases: 6. This CDR3 has 15 residues. The CDR3 nucleotides are TGTGCCAGTAGTATAGAGGCGTTAGCGGGAGGCGAGCAGTTCTTC. Protein product: CASSIEALAGGEQFF.

V and J are TRBV5-4 and TRBJ2-3, with 12 nucleotides matching TRBD2. CDR3 length: 16 residues. Germline loops: CDR1 SGHNT, CDR2 YYREEE (reference sequence). V dropped 5 bases and J dropped 1; count of bases not matched to a gene: 5. CDR3 sequence reads: CASRLGLAGGTDTQYF. The DNA of the CDR3 is TGTGCCAGCAGGCTGGGACTAGCGGGCGGCACAGATACGCAGTATTTT.

This clone was seen just once. The chain couples TRBV4-3 to TRBJ1-1; possibly TRBD1 for D (5 bases). The V gene lost 4 bases and the J gene lost 1 base, with 13 bases spanning the gap. The V gene's germline CDR1 is LGHNA and CDR2 YSLEER. This CDR3 is built from 15 residues. The CDR3 DNA follows: TGCGCCAGCAGCCTGCGGGGCCCTCCGAACACTGAAGCTTTCTTT. Its protein product is CASSLRGPPNTEAFF.

The genes are TRBV7-3 and TRBJ2-7; 7 nucleotides match TRBD2. V lost 3 bases and J lost 4; bases outside the gene matches: 9. CDR3 length: 15 residues. CDR1 is SGHTA and CDR2 is FQGTGA in the germline V gene. CDR3 residues: CASSFMGGSVYEQYF. The CDR3 bases are TGTGCCAGCAGCTTCATGGGAGGGTCCGTTTACGAGCAGTACTTC.

The chain recombines TRBV2 with TRBJ2-7; D possibly corresponds to TRBD1 (6 bases). The CDR3 is 16 amino acids. In germline, CDR1 is SNHLY, CDR2 FYNNEI. Deletions cut 5 bases from V and 0 bases from J, with 17 bases between. CDR3 loop: CASSQPVDSSSYEQYF. The DNA of the CDR3 is TGTGCCAGCAGTCAACCCGTGGACAGCAGCTCCTACGAGCAGTACTTC. Full variable domain (missing parts from reference TRBV2 and TRBJ2-7): EPEVTQTPSHQVTQMGQEVILRCVPISNHLYFYWYRQILGQKVEFLVSFYNNEISEKSEIFDDQFSVERPDGSNFTLKIRSTKLEDSAMYFCASSQPVDSSSYEQYFGPGTRLTVT.